Sequencing of this T cell receptor beta chain was carried out in a study of cytotoxic CD8 clonotypes in ibrutinib-treated CLL. Study as a whole: The patients, roughly ten relapsed/refractory and 15 treatment-naive, included about 17 who were IGHV unmutated. After a median roughly twelve months on treatment (6 to 36), response samples were drawn.

Regarding the study as a whole: Public clonotypes were uncommon and contracted or stayed stable on treatment. Circulating CD8+ T-cell counts were tracked by baseline clonality, which exceeded that of age-matched healthy donors.

Assay used: immunoSEQ multiplex PCR; TCRdb lists only in-frame clones, some missing. The sample shows some 300,000 clones, around four fifths of them seen only once. The length of the CDR3 is 14 residues. V gave up 4 bases and J gave up 4 bases, with 11 bases separating them. Germline CDR1 LGHNA, CDR2 YSLEER. Concerning this clone: The antigen remains unidentified.

The TCR was taken from a human donor with chronic lymphocytic leukemia. This sample comprised PBMCs, obtained before ibrutinib treatment. The genes are TRBV4-3 and TRBJ1-5, with D hard to call. DNA of the CDR3: TGCGCCAGCAGCCGGGCACGGGAGAATCAGCCCCAGCATTTT. Translation gives CASSRARENQPQHF.